This TCR beta chain was sequenced for a study of OX40 agonist ivuxolimab in advanced cancers. Some background on the complete study: The costimulatory receptor OX40 (CD134) was targeted by ivuxolimab, a fully human IgG2 agonistic monoclonal antibody. Intravenous ivuxolimab was administered to patients every 2 weeks at six dose levels: 0.01, 0.1, 0.3, 1.5, 3 and 10 mg/kg. Of the roughly 50 dose-escalation patients, hepatocellular carcinoma was present in roughly 19, melanoma in around 15, renal cell carcinoma in 9 and head and neck cancer in 9. In the dose-escalation cohort, more than 80% of patients were male, and the mean age was 60 years with a range of about 20 to 79. Patients were allowed to have had prior anti-PD-1, anti-PD-L1 or anti-CTLA-4 therapy, and approximately 37% of the dose-escalation patients had been treated with checkpoint inhibitors. Partial responses occurred in three dose-escalation patients: two with cutaneous melanoma and one with hepatocellular carcinoma. The point of sequencing TCRbeta in the periphery was to test whether ivuxolimab changed TCR sequence diversity and drove clonal T-cell expansion. The paper reports the monotherapy dose-escalation portion (N of about 50 patients) of the phase I ivuxolimab trial.

Results and caveats for the whole study, not just this receptor: The antigen specificity of the peripheral T cells that underwent clonal expansion was not determined. Partial responders in the 0.1-3.0 mg/kg groups had among the lowest normalized peripheral clonal expansion, especially among CD8+ T cells. Low levels of normalized T-cell clonal expansion were also seen in some nonresponding patients. Clonal expansion of both CD4+ and CD8+ blood T cells was observed from baseline to week 6 at doses 0.1 to 3.0 mg/kg. On average, CD8+ T cells showed more expanded clones than CD4+ T cells after ivuxolimab.

On this clone itself: Its antigen remains undetermined. The record has no base qualities; no much larger clone is one base away.

Genomic DNA was extracted from sorted cells for sequencing of the TCRbeta CDR3 region. The immunoSEQ Assay was used for sequencing of TCRbeta CDR3 regions. Not all clones reach the TCRdb copy of this immuneACCESS table, which keeps in-frame sequences only. Checked studies attribute under half of the gap to unresolved V genes and leave the rest unexplained. A total of tens of thousands of clones appear in this sample, 75% to 90% of them only once. 25% to 30% of the sample rests with the top ten. The CDR3 goes from the cysteine to the phenylalanine over 16 residues. Only the CDR3 region is kept as DNA, spanning 48 bases read in frame from base 1. CDR1 and CDR2 are drawn from the germline V gene: SGHVS, FNYEAQ. V loses 5 bases at its end and J loses 5 bases; junction bases beyond the gene matches: 9. The trial excluded patients who had a history of autoimmune disease or who were on systemic immunosuppression. In every dose cohort, peripheral blood was drawn for TCR sequencing at baseline, cycle 4 day 1, and cycle 7 day 1. Samples were obtained from an open-label, multicenter, first-in-human phase I dose-escalation trial of ivuxolimab. The trial enrolled adults with locally advanced or metastatic head and neck squamous cell, hepatocellular, melanoma or renal cell carcinoma. Before TCR sequencing, CD4+ and CD8+ T cells were separately sorted from peripheral blood.

The sequencing here drew on CD4+ or CD8+ T cells sorted from blood, taken in a trial of the OX40 agonist ivuxolimab. The sequence links TRBV7-6 to TRBJ2-1; TRBD1 fits 10 bases in the junction. This TCR was sampled from an adult with an advanced solid tumor such as melanoma, head and neck, liver or kidney cancer. The CDR3 region: CASSAQAGTGDNEQFF. The sequenced DNA is TGTGCCAGCAGCGCACAAGCCGGGACAGGGGACAATGAGCAGTTCTTC.